This T cell receptor (beta chain) was captured by sequencing in a study of OX40 agonist ivuxolimab in advanced cancers. Study information: Hepatocellular carcinoma, melanoma, renal cell or head and neck cancer occurred in dose-escalation patients. Whole-study results and caveats: With doses of 0.1 to 3.0 mg/kg, CD4+ and CD8+ blood T cells had undergone clonal expansion by week 6.

A remark on this clone: As yet, its antigen is unknown.

Some clones are missing from TCRdb's copy, which holds only in-frame ones; the method was immunoSEQ multiplex PCR. This repertoire shows about 66,000 clones, over 80% found once; its top ten account for 2.5%. The V end lost 5 bases, the J end lost 5 bases, and 15 bases lay between the germline ends. The CDR3 has 15 amino acids. The germline V gene has CDR1 MNHEY and CDR2 SMNVEV (reference sequence). Patients were ineligible given autoimmune disease history or systemic immunosuppression. The clonotype originates from an adult with an advanced solid tumor such as melanoma, head and neck, liver or kidney cancer. The J gene is TRBJ1-4, the V gene TRBV27, with a possible D match to TRBD1 (5 bases). Specimen: CD4+ or CD8+ T cells sorted from blood, collected in a trial of the OX40 agonist ivuxolimab. The CDR3 sequence is CASSPAGRRNEKLFF. The CDR3 DNA sequence: TGTGCCAGCAGTCCCGCGGGACGACGAAATGAAAAACTGTTTTTT. Full variable domain (remainder filled in from reference TRBV27 and TRBJ1-4): EAQVTQNPRYLITVTGKKLTVTCSQNMNHEYMSWYRQDPGLGLRQIYYSMNVEVTDKGDVPEGYKVSRKEKRNFPLILESPSPNQTSLYFCASSPAGRRNEKLFFGSGTQLSVL.